Sequencing of this TCR beta chain was carried out in a study of shared clonotypes between healthy human individuals. Study conclusions and caveats: Investigators expected sequencing depth to affect clonotype sharing among donors. It was observed that about 5% of naive CD4 clonotypes were shared across a handful of donors.

Germline V gene lookup returns CDR1 MDHEN and CDR2 SYDVKM. Losses at the gene ends were 7 bases for V and 3 bases for J; bases not matched to a gene: 10. The CDR3 is made up of 17 amino acids. Naive CD8 cells comprised CD45RO-negative, CCR7-positively selected cells, excluding terminally differentiated effector memory CD45RA+ cells. About this clone: Its antigen is unidentified.

Sequenced by immunoSEQ multiplex PCR; TCRdb stores in-frame clones only, minus some. The sample has more than 2 million clones, around 93% seen once. The sequenced sample consisted of naive CD8+ T cells from PBMCs. The V call is TRBV28, the J call TRBJ2-6; TRBD1 matches at 9 bases. The TCR sequence derives from a man aged 18 to 30 in good health. Some clones in this sample may be carry-over from other donors' samples. CDR3 in DNA: TGTGCCAGCACCGCGGACAGGGGAGTGGTTGGGGCCAACGTCCTGACTTTC. Residues: CASTADRGVVGANVLTF.